This T cell receptor beta chain appears in the sequencing data of a study of cytomegalovirus exposure and HLA in healthy donors (dated by TCRdb to about 2017). For the study in its entirety: An earlier analysis of around 600 of the donors reported approximately 290 Gb of sequence data and some 100 million unique TCR beta sequences from approximately 180 million T cells. The T cell repertoires of 670 or so subjects were profiled by immunosequencing and related to cytomegalovirus serostatus. Among roughly 400 genotyped donors of the cohort, an average of approximately 220,000 unique TCR beta nucleotide sequences was sequenced per donor, of which 15% to 20% were non-productive. An earlier analysis of about 620 of the donors applied high-throughput TCR beta sequencing to assess whether each TCR beta V gene segment acted as functional or pseudogenic. Donor age, sex, ethnicity and CMV serostatus were compiled together with the repertoire data. In addition to the first cohort of approximately 670 subjects, a separate validation cohort of 120 different subjects was used. Among the approximately 400 genotyped donors, around 81% belonged to the genetic ancestry cluster associated with self-reported Caucasian donors. In a later genetic analysis, genome-wide SNP genotypes for about 55% of the roughly 670 donors were used, and that subset was treated as a discovery cohort. A later analysis re-analyzed previously published TCR beta repertoires from about 600 donors and added high-resolution HLA genotyping to study TCR occurrence patterns. All discovery cohort repertoires had been generated on a single sequencing platform. Approximately 330 gigabases of sequencing data and around 85 million unique TCR sequences made up an early release that covered under 750 HLA-typed donors. A few DR-DQ haplotypes were treated as single units for association and clustering because of strong linkage in the cohort. The study aimed to test whether signatures of past pathogen exposure could be identified by cataloging public T cell receptors. To predict cytomegalovirus infection status, the study combined high-throughput TCR immunosequencing, statistical association of individual TCRs with disease status, and machine learning. The number of typed donors differed by locus: about 629-630 for A, B, C, DRB1 and DQB1; approximately 520 for DQA1; 606 for DPA1; and some 470 for DPB1. In the later analysis, no new phenotypic data were used to find candidate immune exposures; instead, reliance was placed on TCR beta sequences and their occurrence across donors. Both class I and class II loci were covered by HLA typing, at four-digit resolution. What the study reported, not specific to this receptor: In a later genetic analysis, fewer N-insertions in productive TCRs were reported among donors in an Asian-associated ancestry cluster than the roughly 640-donor mean. A group of highly shared sequence variants was considered likely to be a technical artifact of the sequencing pipeline. Because some donors lacked HLA typing at each locus, the association tests relied only on the typed subset. The study gave a list of about 160 TCR beta chains associated with cytomegalovirus. A further reported finding was that TCR beta sequences accurately predicted the HLA-A and HLA-B alleles for most subjects in the first cohort. Broadly in line with IMGT annotations, most TCR beta V segments showed up in productive rearrangements about 90% or about 30% of the time in an earlier analysis of 450 to 750 of the donors. Most TCR sequences were seen in very few donors, while some public TCRs were found in many individuals. Only TCR beta chains were sequenced in this cohort, and the absence of alpha or paired-chain data limited detectable features. Because the 87-base-pair reads could not distinguish some IMGT-functional V segments, including TRBV6-2 and TRBV6-3, those segments were excluded. Strong co-occurrence of HLA alleles, especially DR and DQ, made assigning TCR associations to individual alleles difficult. Several of the top co-occurrence clusters appeared to be linked to parvovirus B19, influenza, CMV and Epstein-Barr virus, according to a later analysis. Cytomegalovirus status was reported to be diagnosed by the classifier with high specificity and sensitivity in both the original and validation cohorts. V-gene and J-gene trimming of TCR beta chains was associated with a missense DCLRE1C variant in a later genetic analysis, and the association was replicated in an independent cohort. The authors suggested that the approach could potentially be extended to other disease states and immunological phenotypes. At a false discovery rate of 0.05, a later analysis linked about 17,000 TCR beta sequences to specific HLA alleles. In a later analysis, most CMV-associated TCR beta chains were found to appear HLA-restricted, with HLA associations seemingly driven largely by CMV exposure. The only immune exposure information available for the cohort was CMV serostatus. Linkage disequilibrium might explain the correlated functional status among segregating V segments, but an unknown experimental factor could not be excluded. Sequencing depth was assumed to be roughly uniform across donors in the presence/absence analyses, though that assumption may not hold. A later analysis found that TCR association rates varied across HLA loci, with DRB1 alleles showing the most associated TCRs and HLA-C alleles the fewest. Because counts were too low, approximately 18 rarely observed V segments, including chromosome 9 orphons, were excluded from the earlier analysis of some 540 of the donors. Compared with equally common non-associated chains, HLA-associated TCR beta chains in a later analysis were more clonally expanded and had lower generation probabilities. In vitro tests confirmed that a few of the cytomegalovirus-associated TCR beta chains recognize cytomegalovirus antigens.

The cohort was made up of about 610 healthy bone marrow donors. At the time of sampling, every cohort member was nominally healthy, though immune exposures that went unrecorded were likely present. The donor was CMV seronegative and belonged to the group of 352 seronegative cohort members. A peripheral blood sample was provided by each donor, and peripheral blood mononuclear cells were used for TCR beta sequencing. Genomic DNA extraction from the blood cell samples was performed with the Qiagen DNeasy Blood Extraction Kit. Libraries were constructed by the immunoSEQ multiplex PCR assay. A mixture of 60 forward primers for TCR Vbeta segments and 13 reverse primers for TCR Jbeta segments was used in the multiplex PCR. The CDR3 region of rearranged TCR beta genes was amplified from genomic DNA by a multiplex PCR assay. The Illumina HiSeq System was used to sequence the amplified TCR beta libraries as 87-base-pair reads. Under the source paper's analysis protocol: Across the roughly 640 repertoires, a later analysis counted 75 million to 90 million unique TCR beta chains, approximately 10 million of which were shared by at least two donors. Raw reads were error-corrected and collapsed into unique sequences by a nearest-neighbor algorithm in which closely related sequences were merged to remove PCR and sequencing errors. Alignment of CDR3 sequences to IMGT reference sequences was used to assign V, D and J gene segments. For a sequence to be retained, a match of at least six nucleotides was required to both a V gene segment and a J gene segment. Rearrangements were called productive when the CDR3 lacked stop codons and stayed in frame with V and J; all others were non-productive. CDR3 was defined according to IMGT convention as the region running from the second conserved V-encoded cysteine to the conserved J-encoded phenylalanine. The earlier analysis of roughly 590 of the donors excluded sequences that lacked an unambiguous match to a single V gene segment. An earlier analysis of a few hundred of the donors classified V segments as functional when productive rearrangements were above 56.7% and as segregating when the standard deviation between donors was above 5%. A statistical classification framework was built for diagnosing cytomegalovirus status from the catalog of TCR beta chain sequences. In a later analysis, TCR nucleotide sequences were compared against IMGT/GENE-DB human TR gene sequences so that V and J genes could be assigned. In a later analysis, CDR3 sequences and most-parsimonious VDJ recombination scenarios were assigned using the TCRdist pipeline. A later analysis defined each TCR beta chain by its CDR3 amino acid sequence plus V-gene family, and excluded reads lacking a unique V-gene family. In a later analysis, approximately 590 highly shared, low-generation-probability nucleotide sequences were removed to address suspected cross-contamination and a sequencing artifact. In a later analysis, a clonal expansion index for each public chain was calculated from normalized within-repertoire ranks of inferred template counts. In a later analysis, generation probabilities were computed with a VDJ recombination model fitted to out-of-frame rearrangements, and the resulting probabilities were checked against IGoR. In a later analysis, TCR-TCR, TCR-HLA and TCR-CMV co-occurrence was scored with hypergeometric tests, and a repertoire-size bias correction was applied to TCR pairs. False discovery rates were estimated in a later analysis by permuting HLA or CMV assignments 20 times. In a later analysis, co-occurring TCRs were grouped using DBSCAN, and TCRdist sequence similarity was added for clustering within HLA-allele-positive subsets. Co-occurrence clustering excluded repertoires with fewer than 30,000 or more than 120,000 public chains, plus five with anomalous nucleotide sharing. The table comes from immuneACCESS by way of TCRdb, which keeps in-frame sequences with V and J called. Part of the clones is missing from these tables; in studies checked, under half for an unresolved V gene and the rest for unknown reasons. V and J calls and clone size follow that table, whereas D and trimming were derived from the DNA. The sample table lists 83,000 or so clones, roughly 80% of them with a count of one. Clones ranked in the top ten supply approximately 1.9% of the sample.

V sheds 2 bases and J sheds 5 bases, leaving 9 bases between their ends. CDR1 and CDR2 are drawn from the germline V gene: SGHVS, FNYEAQ. The CDR3 holds 13 amino acids from the cysteine to the phenylalanine. Only CDR3 DNA remains: 39 bases, in frame from the first base. This clone was seen a handful of times. No cognate antigen has been identified for it. No base quality information exists; no much larger clone differs at one position. The specimen was PBMCs. Here the chain combines TRBV7-6 and TRBJ2-5; a confident D gene designation cannot be given. The TCR was taken from a woman aged 25 to 39 in good health and CMV-seronegative. The sequenced DNA is TGTGCCAGCAGCTTATGGGCCCGGGAGACCCAGTACTTC. The resulting protein is CASSLWARETQYF.